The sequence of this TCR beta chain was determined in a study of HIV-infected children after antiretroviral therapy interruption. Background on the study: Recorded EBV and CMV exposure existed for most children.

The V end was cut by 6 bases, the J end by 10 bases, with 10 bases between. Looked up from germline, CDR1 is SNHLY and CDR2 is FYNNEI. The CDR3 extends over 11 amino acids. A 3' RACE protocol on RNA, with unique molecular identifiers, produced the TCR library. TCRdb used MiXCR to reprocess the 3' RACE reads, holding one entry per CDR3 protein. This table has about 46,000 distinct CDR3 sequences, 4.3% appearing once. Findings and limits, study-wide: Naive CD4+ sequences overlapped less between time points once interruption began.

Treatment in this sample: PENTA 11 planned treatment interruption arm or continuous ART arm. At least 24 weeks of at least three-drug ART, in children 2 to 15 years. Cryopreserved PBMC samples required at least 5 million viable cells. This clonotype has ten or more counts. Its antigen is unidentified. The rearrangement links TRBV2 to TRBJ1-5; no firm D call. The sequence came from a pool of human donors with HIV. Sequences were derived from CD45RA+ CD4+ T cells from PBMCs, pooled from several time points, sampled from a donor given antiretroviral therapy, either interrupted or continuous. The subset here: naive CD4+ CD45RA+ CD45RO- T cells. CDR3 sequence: CASSLREPQHF. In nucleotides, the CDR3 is TGTGCCAGCAGCCTAAGGGAACCCCAGCATTTT.